This TCR beta chain was recovered during a study of blood T cells in healthy people across ages. The overall study: About one barcoded TCR beta cDNA was captured per two T cells.

Peripheral blood samples of roughly 9.8 milliliters were drawn from each donor. Isolation of PBMCs gave at least 6 million cells per sample. The CDR3 has 20 residues. Germline values: CDR1 LGHNA, CDR2 YNFKEQ. Trimming took off 0 bases at V and 0 bases at J, with 18 bases between the two ends. Alongside a J-beta primer mix, a sample-barcoded 5' primer served in a second PCR lasting roughly 7 to 12 cycles. Researchers report that a template-switch adaptor with 12 random nucleotides tagged each cDNA molecule. TCRdb used MiXCR to reprocess the 5' RACE reads, holding one entry per CDR3 protein. The top ten hold less than 15% of the sample, which has 650,000 to 700,000 distinct CDR3 sequences, over 40% seen once.

V gene TRBV4-2 combines with J gene TRBJ2-6; D is undetermined. This TCR derives from a woman aged 80 or older in good health. The sequenced sample was blood. Here the CDR3 reads CASSQDPLTRVSSGANVLTF. In DNA, the CDR3 is TGTGCCAGCAGCCAAGATCCGTTAACAAGAGTCTCCTCTGGGGCCAACGTCCTGACTTTC.